The next 24 T cell receptor beta chains were all read from a single sample in a study of regulatory T cells in long-lasting Graves disease. Regarding time point: persistent/refractory GD, antithyroid drugs over 5 years with positive TRAb. PBMCs were the source of the RNA used for TCR sequencing. Sequencing libraries for TCR beta were prepared with iRepertoire HTBI primers and Arm-PCR of CDR3 regions. Each CDR3 protein gets one entry after TCRdb re-called the multiplex PCR reads with MiXCR. The sample lists fewer than 400,000 distinct CDR3 sequences, less than 25% occurring once. This sample comprised peripheral blood mononuclear cells (PBMCs), obtained when the disease was refractory, from a patient treated with antithyroid drugs. Receptors originate from a female donor with Graves disease.

As for this clonotype: A read error is possible here, since a much larger clone lies one base away. This chain joins TRBV20-1 and TRBJ2-5; D may be TRBD1 or TRBD2 (6 bases each). Trimming took off 2 bases at V and 9 bases at J, with 19 bases between the two ends. There are 14 residues in the CDR3. Germline lookup yields CDR1 DFQATT and CDR2 SNEGSKA (reference sequence). The DNA of the CDR3 is TGCAGTGCTAGAACGACAGGATTAAGGGAGGCCCAGTACTTC. Protein: CSARTTGLREAQYF.

This clonotype was detected a few times. This chain joins TRBV30 and TRBJ1-6, with D unresolved. V was pared by 4 bases and J by 0 bases, with 10 bases between. Per germline, CDR1 GTSNPN and CDR2 SVGIG (reference sequence). The CDR3 has 15 amino acids. CDR3 sequence (DNA): TGTGCCTGGACATCGGGGAGCTCCTATAATTCACCCCTCCACTTT. Its protein is CAWTSGSSYNSPLHF.

This clonotype came up once. The rearrangement uses TRBV10-3 and TRBJ1-6; possible D gene TRBD1, 6 bases. The CDR3 totals 15 residues. V shed 6 bases and J shed 5 bases, with 14 bases lying between them. Per germline, CDR1 ENHRY and CDR2 SYGVKD. The CDR3 coding sequence is TGTGCCATCAGAAAGGACAGTCCCCATAATTCACCCCTCCACTTT. Its protein product is CAIRKDSPHNSPLHF.

V and J are TRBV7-8 and TRBJ2-7; 7 positions agree with TRBD1. V lost 1 base to trimming and J lost 3 bases; unmatched junction nucleotides: 6. The CDR3 contains 15 residues. Germline V CDR1 and CDR2: SGHVS, FQNEAQ. The CDR3 DNA is TGTGCCAGCAGCTTAGTAAAGGGGGCTTTCTACGAGCAGTACTTC. Translation: CASSLVKGAFYEQYF.

Points on this clonotype: A read error may be the cause here, since a much bigger clone is one base away. V usage is TRBV28 and J usage is TRBJ2-2; D remains unclear. The CDR3 loop spans 12 amino acids. Trimming stripped 6 bases from V and 6 bases from J, with 8 bases between. Per germline, CDR1 MDHEN and CDR2 SYDVKM. DNA of the CDR3: TGTGCCAGCAGCCGTCTCGCCGGGGAGCTGTTTTTT. Its translation is CASSRLAGELFF. The whole variable domain, remainder taken from reference TRBV28 and TRBJ2-2, is DVKVTQSSRYLVKRTGEKVFLECVQDMDHENMFWYRQDPGLGLRLIYFSYDVKMKEKGDIPEGYSVSREKKERFSLILESASTNQTSMYLCASSRLAGELFFGEGSRLTVL.

V usage is TRBV5-1 and J usage is TRBJ2-7, with a possible D match to TRBD2 (5 bases). The CDR3 extends over 13 amino acids. From germline, CDR1 is SGHRS and CDR2 YFSETQ. V was clipped by 4 bases and J by 4 bases, with 12 bases between them. CDR3 DNA: TGCGCCAGCAGCGTGGGAAGAGGGTACGAGCAGTACTTC. Protein sequence: CASSVGRGYEQYF. The entire variable domain, with the rest obtained from reference TRBV5-1 and TRBJ2-7, is as follows: KAGVTQTPRYLIKTRGQQVTLSCSPISGHRSVSWYQQTPGQGLQFLFEYFSETQRNKGNFPGRFSGRQFSNSRSEMNVSTLELGDSALYLCASSVGRGYEQYFGPGTRLTVT.

The chain links TRBV5-4 to TRBJ1-2, with TRBD1 matching over 9 bases. The trim removed 4 bases at V and 6 bases at J, leaving 16 bases unmatched. The germline CDR1 and CDR2 sequences are SGHNT and YYREEE (reference sequence). This CDR3 contains 17 residues. CDR3 coding DNA: TGTGCCAGCAGCATAGGGACAGGGCAAATTAAAGGGGATGGCTACACCTTC. It yields the protein CASSIGTGQIKGDGYTF.

This clonotype was picked up a small number of times. This sequence joins TRBV29-1 and TRBJ1-3; D uncertain. The V gene lost 7 bases and the J gene lost 3 bases, with 13 bases spanning the gap. The germline V gene has CDR1 SQVTM and CDR2 ANQGSEA. The CDR3 spans 13 residues. The CDR3 sequence is CSAVGGFGNTIYF. The CDR3 DNA sequence: TGCAGCGCCGTCGGAGGGTTTGGAAACACCATATATTTT. The whole variable domain, filled in from reference TRBV29-1 and TRBJ1-3, reads SAVISQKPSRDICQRGTSLTIQCQVDSQVTMMFWYRQQPGQSLTLIATANQGSEATYESGFVIDKFPISRPNLTFSTLTVSNMSPEDSSIYLCSAVGGFGNTIYFGEGSWLTVV.

This chain links TRBV19 with TRBJ1-5, with TRBD1 as a possible D gene (5 bases). The CDR3 loop spans 16 amino acids. Germline lookup yields CDR1 LNHDA and CDR2 SQIVND (reference sequence). The V and J ends lost 5 bases and 1 base respectively, with 15 bases between them. CDR3: CASSQTGRWSNQPQHF. As DNA, the CDR3 is TGTGCCAGTAGTCAAACGGGACGGTGGAGCAATCAGCCCCAGCATTTT. Full variable domain (outside the CDR3, taken from reference TRBV19 and TRBJ1-5): DGGITQSPKYLFRKEGQNVTLSCEQNLNHDAMYWYRQDPGQGLRLIYYSQIVNDFQKGDIAEGYSVSREKKESFPLTVTSAQKNPTAFYLCASSQTGRWSNQPQHFGDGTRLSIL.

This clonotype was counted a few times. V usage is TRBV30 and J usage is TRBJ2-7; 8 nucleotides agree with TRBD1. Germline lookup yields CDR1 GTSNPN and CDR2 SVGIG (reference sequence). After removal of 4 bases from V and 3 bases from J, the junction contained 2 bases not matched to a gene. The CDR3 is 12 residues long. The CDR3 nucleotides read TGTGCCTGGACAGGGGGCATCTACGAGCAGTACTTC. It codes for CAWTGGIYEQYF.

This clonotype was seen a single time. The chain links TRBV20-1 to TRBJ2-7, with TRBD2 identical over 10 bases. CDR1 is DFQATT and CDR2 is SNEGSKA in the germline V gene (reference sequence). CDR3 length: 13 residues. CDR3 residues: CRANSGRAYEQYF. The CDR3 DNA reads as TGCAGGGCGAACAGCGGGAGGGCCTACGAGCAGTACTTC.

The V gene is TRBV7-9, the J gene TRBJ2-5; D ambiguous. Trimming took 6 bases from V and 0 from J, leaving 17 bases between them. The CDR3 spans 16 residues. Germline CDR1 reads SEHNR; CDR2 reads FQNEAQ (reference sequence). DNA of the CDR3: TGTGCCAGCAGTTCTGGTGTGTTGGAGTACCAAGAGACCCAGTACTTC. Protein sequence: CASSSGVLEYQETQYF.

Ten or more counts support this clonotype. The chain joins TRBV27 to TRBJ2-6; no clear D gene. Per germline, CDR1 MNHEY and CDR2 SMNVEV (reference sequence). The V gene lost 3 bases and the J gene lost 0 bases, with 9 bases spanning the gap. The CDR3 extends over 16 amino acids. This CDR3 is CASSFIGSSGANVLTF. CDR3 in DNA: TGTGCCAGCAGTTTTATCGGAAGCTCTGGGGCCAACGTCCTGACTTTC.

This clonotype was detected many times. This rearrangement joins TRBV28 to TRBJ1-5, with D uncertain. This CDR3 region has 16 residues. Germline V gene sequence: CDR1 MDHEN, CDR2 SYDVKM. The ends were cut back, 6 bases at V and 1 base at J, with 16 bases in the middle. The CDR3 nucleotides are TGTGCCAGCAGCACAATGGAGGTGTTGAGCAATCAGCCCCAGCATTTT. This translates into CASSTMEVLSNQPQHF.

The chain combines TRBV7-3 with TRBJ2-2, with 15 bases lining up with TRBD2. CDR1 and CDR2 (germline): SGHTA, FQGTGA. The junction had 4 bases not matched to a gene; V was cut back by 5 bases and J by 6 bases. The CDR3 spans 16 residues. CDR3 in amino acids: CASSPRTSGRAGELFF. Here the CDR3 DNA reads TGTGCCAGCAGCCCCCGGACTAGCGGGAGGGCCGGGGAGCTGTTTTTT.

This clonotype came up a few times. The chain links TRBV20-1 to TRBJ2-2, with 9 positions matching TRBD1. Trimming cost V 6 bases and J 4 bases; bases outside gene matches: 12. The CDR3 extends over 16 amino acids. The V gene's germline CDR1 is DFQATT and CDR2 SNEGSKA (reference sequence). CDR3 DNA: TGCAGTGCCAGCCGAGTTTTACAGGGGGCCACCGGGGAGCTGTTTTTT. Protein: CSASRVLQGATGELFF.

V usage is TRBV12-3 or TRBV12-4 and J usage is TRBJ1-3, with a possible D match to TRBD1 (5 bases). V lost 6 bases and J 7 bases, leaving 16 bases between the germline ends. CDR3 size: 14 residues. CDR3 residues: CASSPGELFNTIYF. The CDR3 coding sequence is TGTGCCAGCAGCCCGGGGGAGTTATTCAACACCATATATTTT.

This clonotype has at least ten counts. The chain employs TRBV28 and TRBJ2-5; D might be TRBD1 (5 bases). The CDR3 is 15 amino acids. Germline loops: CDR1 MDHEN, CDR2 SYDVKM. The V and J ends lost 5 bases and 1 base respectively, with 14 bases between them. The CDR3 region has the DNA TGTGCCAGCAGTCCACAGGAGAACTCCCAAGAGACCCAGTACTTC. The encoded protein is CASSPQENSQETQYF. Looking up the rest from reference TRBV28 and TRBJ2-5 gives the full variable domain: DVKVTQSSRYLVKRTGEKVFLECVQDMDHENMFWYRQDPGLGLRLIYFSYDVKMKEKGDIPEGYSVSREKKERFSLILESASTNQTSMYLCASSPQENSQETQYFGPGTRLLVL.

In its sample, this clonotype was seen a few times. This sequence joins TRBV29-1 and TRBJ1-3; the match to TRBD1 covers 8 bases. This CDR3 spans 14 amino acids. V trimming: 6 bases; J trimming: 3 bases; junction bases outside the gene matches: 7. CDR1 is SQVTM and CDR2 is ANQGSEA in the germline V gene. DNA for the CDR3: TGCAGCGTCGAAAGGACAGGGAGTGGAAACACCATATATTTT. Protein sequence: CSVERTGSGNTIYF.

This clonotype has at least ten counts. This rearrangement joins TRBV7-3 to TRBJ2-5; D perhaps matches TRBD1 (5 bases). Trimming took 5 bases from V and 5 from J, leaving 9 bases between them. The CDR3 has 12 residues. Germline loops: CDR1 SGHTA, CDR2 FQGTGA. This CDR3 is CASSQAGETQYF. The CDR3 region has the DNA TGTGCCAGCAGCCAGGCAGGGGAGACCCAGTACTTC.

The chain recombines TRBV7-3 with TRBJ2-3; D is uncertain. The CDR3 length is 13 residues. Germline V CDR1 and CDR2: SGHTA, FQGTGA. V was cut by 3 bases and J by 6 bases, with 10 bases left in between. CDR3 coding DNA: TGTGCCAGCAGCTTTACAGATGCGGATACGCAGTATTTT. It translates to CASSFTDADTQYF.

This chain connects TRBV2 to TRBJ1-5; D is uncertain. Between the trimmed V and J ends, which lost 5 bases and 3 bases, there was a span of 8 bases. Germline-derived CDR1 and CDR2 are SNHLY and FYNNEI. CDR3 length equals 13 residues. The CDR3 sequence: CASSLFTNQPQHF. CDR3 in DNA: TGTGCCAGCAGTTTATTTACCAATCAGCCCCAGCATTTT.

This clonotype was recorded at least ten times. J is TRBJ1-2 and V is TRBV6-1, with D uncertain. Per germline, CDR1 MNHNS and CDR2 SASEGT. V was cut by 2 bases and J by 3 bases, with 16 bases left in between. The CDR3 spans 16 residues. DNA of the CDR3: TGTGCCAGCAGTGAATGGACCGACGTGTATGACTATGGCTACACCTTC. Protein: CASSEWTDVYDYGYTF.

This clonotype turned up a few times. The chain joins TRBV11-2 to TRBJ2-7, with TRBD1 as a possible D gene (6 bases). In germline, CDR1 is SGHAT, CDR2 FQNNGV. Trimming left V 4 bases short and J 6 bases short, with 22 bases between. This CDR3 is 16 amino acids long. CDR3 bases: TGTGCCAGCAGCTCAGGGGATCGGCTTAGGGAGTCCGAGCAGTACTTC. Its protein is CASSSGDRLRESEQYF.